These 6 T cell receptor beta chains came from one sample sequenced in a study of blood T cell repertoires in COVID-19. Sequencing used immunoSEQ multiplex PCR; TCRdb keeps in-frame clones, though not all of them. This sample has nearly 95,000 clones, with about 74% found just once. The sequencing sample was made of peripheral blood. Receptors originate from a man between 65 and 79 years old with COVID-19, enrolled during active disease.

Only one count was recorded for this clone. The chain is built from TRBV27 and TRBJ2-7, with TRBD2 as a possible D gene (6 bases). Germline loops: CDR1 MNHEY, CDR2 SMNVEV (reference sequence). V was trimmed by 6 bases and J by 1 base, leaving 16 bases between them. The CDR3 consists of 15 residues. The CDR3 DNA reads TGTGCCAGCAGCACCCGGGTTGGGGGGTCCTACGAGCAGTACTTC. Its translation is CASSTRVGGSYEQYF.

This rearrangement joins TRBV27 to TRBJ2-7, with D possibly matching TRBD1 (6 bases). This CDR3 has 15 amino acids. Germline CDR1 is MNHEY and CDR2 is SMNVEV (reference sequence). V lost 2 bases and J 2 bases, leaving 13 bases between the germline ends. CDR3 in amino acids: CASSLSRDNPYEQYF. The CDR3 DNA sequence: TGTGCCAGCAGTTTAAGCCGGGACAACCCCTACGAGCAGTACTTC.

The chain carries TRBV4-1 and TRBJ1-1, with 12 bases identical to TRBD1. CDR1 and CDR2 (germline): MGHRA, YSYEKL. The junction had 9 bases not matched to a gene; V was cut back by 8 bases and J by 11 bases. This CDR3 is 13 amino acids long. The CDR3 region is CASQVGQGARAFF. DNA of the CDR3: TGCGCCAGCCAGGTGGGACAGGGGGCGCGCGCTTTCTTT.

The chain carries TRBV28 and TRBJ1-2; D is perhaps TRBD1 (5 bases). V was clipped by 3 bases and J by 4 bases, with 6 bases between them. The CDR3 sequence is 12 residues long. Per germline, CDR1 MDHEN and CDR2 SYDVKM. The DNA of the CDR3 is TGTGCCAGCAGTTTGCAGGGCTATGGCTACACCTTC. Its translation is CASSLQGYGYTF.

The gene calls are TRBV4-2 and TRBJ1-6, with 7 nucleotides matching TRBD1. The length of the CDR3 is 15 residues. Unmatched junction bases numbered 4, after V lost 1 base and J lost 7 bases. The germline gives CDR1 LGHNA, CDR2 YNFKEQ. The CDR3 DNA follows: TGTGCCAGCAGCCAAGGGGGACAGTCCAATTCACCCCTCCACTTT. This gives the protein CASSQGGQSNSPLHF.

The chain has TRBV9 and TRBJ1-6; 7 nucleotides match TRBD1. Germline V gene data show CDR1 as SGDLS and CDR2 as YYNGEE. Trimming at V came to 4 bases and at J to 8 bases, leaving 12 bases not matched to a gene. CDR3 length equals 16 residues. CDR3 residues: CASSPRVTGEDSPLHF. The DNA of the CDR3 is TGTGCCAGCAGCCCCCGGGTCACAGGGGAGGATTCACCCCTCCACTTT.